These T cell receptor beta chains were read from a single sample in a study of T cells in localized non-small cell lung cancer. This table comes from immunoSEQ multiplex PCR, and its TCRdb copy is limited to in-frame clones, with some not included. This sample has around 91,000 clones; about 87% occur once, and the top ten carry about 15%. The specimen comprised peripheral blood, sampled before any cancer treatment. The receptors were gathered from a man aged 40 to 75 with stage I squamous cell lung carcinoma. CDR3s include the opening cysteine and the closing phenylalanine or tryptophan.

>TRBV5-1|TRBJ2-7
CASSSFTGTSGGEQYF
>TRBV7-2|TRBJ2-7
CASSSRLGQGSGEQYF
>TRBV5-8|TRBJ1-1
CASSPLGKEGTEAFF
>TRBV7-2|TRBJ1-5
CASSTRAGNQPQHF
>TRBV14|TRBJ2-1
CASSRRVGQVGNNEQFF
>TRBV5-5|TRBJ2-7
CASRRTSGGPYEQYF
>TRBV7-2|TRBJ1-2
CASSPGQNYGYTF
>TRBV2|TRBJ1-2
CASSFDRGLGNYGYTF
>TRBV6-4|TRBJ2-2
CASSPSAGFTGELFF
>TRBV28|TRBJ2-1
CASSPGQAYNEQFF
>TRBV28|TRBJ1-6
CASSSGALGNSPLHF
>TRBV2|TRBJ2-1
CASCTGTSGYNEQFF
>TRBV5-6|TRBJ2-1
CASSLPGTGIYNEQFF
>TRBV9|TRBJ2-3
CASSVRLAASTDTQYF
>TRBV19|TRBJ2-2
CASSTPGTGGGELFF
>TRBV5-1|TRBJ2-1
CASSLASSSAASEQFF
>TRBV5-1|TRBJ1-2
CASRLSGDGYGYTF
>TRBV19|TRBJ1-2
CASSIERMRGYTF
>TRBV10-3|TRBJ2-7
CAISDLGGSSYEQYF
>TRBV19|TRBJ1-2
CASSMTAFEGYTF
>TRBV9|TRBJ2-2
CASTRQGKTGELFF
>TRBV5-1|TRBJ1-1
CASSERDRANTEAFF
>TRBV25-1|TRBJ2-5
CASSGGLGPQETQYF
>TRBV19|TRBJ1-5
CASSSGQISNQPQHF
>TRBV19|TRBJ1-2
CASSISQGVNYGYTF
>TRBV2|TRBJ1-5
CASTFNTGGNQPQHF
>TRBV27|TRBJ2-7
CASSASWGLTREQYF